The rows below give T cell receptor beta chains drawn from one sample of a study of shared clonotypes between healthy human individuals. Produced via immunoSEQ multiplex PCR; TCRdb's table is partial and in-frame only. This table holds about 1,900,000 clones, about 95% found once. Material for sequencing was naive CD8+ T cells sorted from blood. The receptors originated from a man between 18 and 35 years old in good health. Both conserved end residues are part of each CDR3. The D gene is left open where the match is weak. Not every row has a clone size; where given, it reads once, few, many or a size class.

>TRBD1|NA|TRBV4-2|TRBJ2-7
TGTGCCAGCAGCCCGGGGACAGTGTACGAGCAGTACTTC
CASSPGTVYEQYF
>NA|NA|TRBV7-9|TRBJ1-6
TGTGCCAGCAGCCCCCCCCATTCACCCCTCCACTTT
CASSPPHSPLHF
>NA|NA|TRBV6-6|TRBJ1-3
TGTGCCAGCAGTTACTCAGGGGAGAGCTCTGGAAACACCATATATTTT
CASSYSGESSGNTIYF
>NA|once|TRBV9|TRBJ2-2
TGTGCCAGCAGCGTAGTACATCCCACCGGGGAGCTGTTTTTT
CASSVVHPTGELFF
>NA|once|TRBV30|TRBJ2-7
TGTGCCTGGAGCTCGGGGACCGAGCAGTACTTC
CAWSSGTEQYF
>TRBD2|once|TRBV2|TRBJ2-7
TGTGCCAGCAGTGTCATTCTAGCGGGAGGGCCCAACTCCTACGAGCAGTACTTC
CASSVILAGGPNSYEQYF
>TRBD1|once|TRBV6-1|TRBJ1-2
TGTGCCAGCAGTGAATGGGCTGGGGGACAGGGCTATGGCTACACCTTC
CASSEWAGGQGYGYTF
>NA|NA|TRBV6-5|TRBJ1-5
TGTGCCAGCAGGTACGGAGGTAGCAATCAGCCCCAGCATTTT
CASRYGGSNQPQHF
>NA|NA|TRBV5-1|TRBJ2-1
TGCGCCAGCAGCTCCGAAACATGGAGAAGCCTGAGCTCCTACAATGAGCAGTTCTTC
CASSSETWRSLSSYNEQFF
>NA|NA|TRBV7-9|TRBJ2-3
TGTGCCAGCAGCCCCGCACCCCCAGATACGCAGTATTTT
CASSPAPPDTQYF
>TRBD1|once|TRBV6-5|TRBJ2-7
TGTGCCAGCAGTTCGACAGGGAATCTCGACGAGCAGTACTTC
CASSSTGNLDEQYF
>NA|once|TRBV19|TRBJ2-5
TGTGCCAGTAGTATAGACAGGGTAGGGCAAGAGACCCAGTACTTC
CASSIDRVGQETQYF
>NA|NA|TRBV4-3|TRBJ2-1
TGCGCCAGCAGCCAAGATAGTAGCGGAGAGCAGTTCTTC
CASSQDSSGEQFF
>TRBD1|NA|TRBV13|TRBJ2-1
TGTGCCAGCAGTCTTGACAGGGCAGGTGAGCAGTTCTTC
CASSLDRAGEQFF
>NA|NA|TRBV5-1|TRBJ2-1
TGCGCCAGCGAGCTAGGTCGCGGGATTTACAATGAGCAGTTCTTC
CASELGRGIYNEQFF
>NA|NA|TRBV5-1|TRBJ2-3
TGCGCCAGCAGCTTGGATGGGGTCGCAGATACGCAGTATTTT
CASSLDGVADTQYF
>NA|NA|TRBV27|TRBJ2-4
TGTGCCAGCAGTGGCAAACTAGCCAAAAACATTCAGTACTTC
CASSGKLAKNIQYF
>TRBD1|NA|TRBV7-6|TRBJ2-7
TGTGCCAGCAGCGGGCAGGGGGTGGAGCAGTACTTC
CASSGQGVEQYF
>NA|NA|TRBV13|TRBJ1-6
TGTGCCAGCAGCTTAGACGTCGGGCAAAATTCACCCCTCCACTTT
CASSLDVGQNSPLHF
>TRBD1|NA|TRBV27|TRBJ1-5
TGTGCCAGCAGCCTACAGGGGGGCAATCAGCCCCAGCATTTT
CASSLQGGNQPQHF
>NA|NA|TRBV5-8|TRBJ2-3
TGTGCCAGCATCCTGACAGCTCTTAGCACAGATACGCAGTATTTT
CASILTALSTDTQYF
>TRBD1|NA|TRBV28|TRBJ2-5
TGTGCCAGCAGGCCAGGGGGCGGGGAGACCCAGTACTTC
CASRPGGGETQYF
>TRBD1|NA|TRBV4-1|TRBJ2-4
TGCGCCAGCAGCCAAGTAGGGACAGGGGTGGGGGCCAAAAACATTCAGTACTTC
CASSQVGTGVGAKNIQYF
>NA|NA|TRBV7-9|TRBJ2-3
TGTGCCAGCAGCTTAGAACAGGGCTGGTTGCCCACAGATACGCAGTATTTT
CASSLEQGWLPTDTQYF
>NA|NA|TRBV6-5|TRBJ1-2
TGTGCCAGCAGCCTGGGGGGTTGGGATGGCTACACCTTC
CASSLGGWDGYTF
>NA|NA|TRBV5-6|TRBJ2-7
TGTGCCAGCAGCTTGGCCGGGGAGGGGGATTACGAGCAGTACTTC
CASSLAGEGDYEQYF
>NA|NA|TRBV14|TRBJ1-2
TGTGCCAGCAGCCAACCAGGGAACTATGGCTACACCTTC
CASSQPGNYGYTF
>NA|NA|TRBV5-6|TRBJ2-1
TGTGCCAGCAGCTCGGACGCAGACAATGAGCAGTTCTTC
CASSSDADNEQFF
>NA|NA|TRBV7-9|TRBJ1-2
TGTGCCAGCAGCTTAGGGGGCTCGAACTATGGCTACACCTTC
CASSLGGSNYGYTF
>TRBD2|NA|TRBV11-2|TRBJ2-2
TGTGCCAGCAGCTTAAAGTTGGCGGGAGGGCCGGGCGGGGAGCTGTTTTTT
CASSLKLAGGPGGELFF
>NA|NA|TRBV7-9|TRBJ2-7
TGTGCCAGCAGCACAACCTCAGGGAAGCTCTACGAGCAGTACTTC
CASSTTSGKLYEQYF
>NA|NA|TRBV27|TRBJ1-1
TGTGCCAGCAGCCATGGACAGACTGAAGCTTTCTTT
CASSHGQTEAFF